This entry features one T cell receptor (beta chain) sequence. What it binds is not known. Vbeta (60) and Jbeta (13) primers were used in the PCR. The protocol was immunoSEQ multiplex PCR, while the TCRdb copy is restricted to in-frame clones and leaves out a portion. The sample gives about 130,000 clones, approximately 80% of which show up once; 1.5% to 2.5% is in the top ten. Germline V lookup: CDR1 MGHDK, CDR2 SYGVNS. V dropped 1 base and J dropped 1; count of bases not matched to a gene: 4. The CDR3 covers 16 residues. This sample is part of a study of cytomegalovirus exposure and HLA in healthy donors. Whole-study results and caveats: An observed cluster of highly shared sequence variants was recorded as a likely sequencing artifact. It was reported that the classifier diagnosed cytomegalovirus status with high specificity and sensitivity in both the original and validation cohorts.

This receptor was obtained from a young man in good health and CMV-seronegative. The specimen was PBMCs. The chain carries TRBV25-1 and TRBJ2-3; TRBD1 matches at 8 bases. The CDR3 DNA is TGTGCCAGCAGTGAATTGCGCAGGGGGCGCACAGATACGCAGTATTTT. It codes for CASSELRRGRTDTQYF.